The table lists the clone carrying this TCR beta chain with a count of one. Its antigen is undetermined. TCRdb re-derived calls from the 5' RACE reads in MiXCR, one entry per CDR3 protein. This table has 350,000 to 400,000 distinct CDR3 sequences, under 15% appearing once. The data derive from a study of T-cell memory formation after mild COVID-19. On the study more broadly: There were largely donor-specific TCR clusters. Study results and caveats: Some SARS-CoV-2-responding clones were already detected in memory before infection. Clones contracting day 15 to 85 were balanced CD4/CD8; later expanders leaned CD4+.

The V end lost 6 bases, the J end lost 6 bases, and 12 bases lay between the germline ends. The CDR3 is made up of 13 amino acids. Per germline, CDR1 SGHTA and CDR2 FQGTGA. The material sequenced was PBMCs or a T cell subset sorted from them (not recorded which). This receptor was identified in a man younger than 35 who had mild COVID-19 (a few samples of this study predate the infection). Cell type and time point are not known. This chain connects TRBV7-3 to TRBJ2-1; no clear D. CDR3 DNA sequence: TGTGCCAGCAGTCCCGGGTGGGGCAATGAGCAGTTCTTC. This translates into CASSPGWGNEQFF.